A selection of T cell receptor beta chains follows, all from one sample in a study of OX40 agonist ivuxolimab in advanced cancers. Clones were read by immunoSEQ multiplex PCR, and TCRdb kept only the in-frame ones, dropping some. In the table there are about 100,000 clones, approximately 90% of which are singletons. Sequencing was performed on CD4+ or CD8+ T cells sorted from blood, taken in a trial of the OX40 agonist ivuxolimab. These receptors were collected from an adult with an advanced solid tumor such as melanoma, head and neck, liver or kidney cancer. Each CDR3 is given with its conserved first and last residue. A D gene is named only where the DNA matches it firmly. Some rows have no size entry. The others give once, few or many, or a class for an expanded clone.

-,TRBJ2-3,TRBV7-2,14,-,CASSLRDGPDTQYF,TGTGCCAGCAGCTTACGAGACGGGCCAGATACGCAGTATTTT
-,TRBJ2-2,TRBV28,13,-,CASSRTDTGELFF,TGTGCCAGCAGCCGGACAGACACCGGGGAGCTGTTTTTT
-,TRBJ1-5,TRBV6-5,13,-,CASSRQYNQPQHF,TGTGCCAGCAGCCGACAGTACAATCAGCCCCAGCATTTT
-,TRBJ2-3,TRBV2,11,-,CASRESLPQYF,TGTGCCAGCAGAGAGTCCCTCCCCCAGTATTTT
-,TRBJ1-5,TRBV19,12,once,CASRTTPGPQHF,TGTGCCAGTAGAACCACGCCAGGGCCCCAGCATTTT
-,TRBJ1-5,TRBV30,14,once,CAWSSTKVNQPQHF,TGTGCCTGGAGTTCAACGAAGGTTAATCAGCCCCAGCATTTT
-,TRBJ2-7,TRBV27,15,-,CASASGRPLLYEQYF,TGTGCCAGCGCATCGGGACGACCTCTCCTCTACGAGCAGTACTTC
-,TRBJ2-3,TRBV7-2,16,-,CASSHISTGSTDTQYF,TGTGCCAGCAGCCACATCTCAACAGGTAGCACAGATACGCAGTATTTT
TRBD1,TRBJ1-1,TRBV28,14,-,CASSSGQPNTEAFF,TGTGCCAGCAGCTCGGGACAGCCGAACACTGAAGCTTTCTTT
TRBD2,TRBJ2-7,TRBV7-2,16,-,CASSLESGLAVYEQYF,TGTGCCAGCAGCTTAGAATCCGGACTAGCGGTTTACGAGCAGTACTTC
-,TRBJ1-5,TRBV2,14,-,CASSSRREPSAQHF,TGTGCCAGCAGCTCCAGACGGGAGCCGTCAGCCCAGCATTTT
TRBD2,TRBJ2-1,TRBV30,16,-,CAWSKGTSGIGNEQFF,TGTGCCTGGAGTAAAGGGACTAGCGGGATAGGAAATGAGCAGTTCTTC
-,TRBJ2-1,TRBV4-3,17,once,CASSHYGEGEGDNEQFF,TGCGCCAGCAGCCACTATGGGGAGGGGGAGGGGGACAATGAGCAGTTCTTC
TRBD1,TRBJ1-2,TRBV6-6,14,-,CASSFLGQGYGYTF,TGTGCCAGCAGCTTTTTGGGACAGGGCTATGGCTACACCTTC
TRBD2,TRBJ2-2,TRBV14,18,-,CASSPIRGSLAGTGELFF,TGTGCCAGCAGCCCCATTCGTGGGAGTCTAGCGGGCACCGGGGAGCTGTTTTTT
TRBD2,TRBJ2-5,TRBV28,17,-,CASSRTVPSGRAETQYF,TGTGCCAGCAGTCGAACCGTCCCTAGCGGGAGGGCAGAGACCCAGTACTTC
TRBD2,TRBJ2-1,TRBV4-1,17,-,CASSHPTSGRAEREQFF,TGCGCCAGCAGCCACCCCACGAGCGGGAGGGCCGAAAGGGAGCAGTTCTTC
TRBD1,TRBJ2-1,TRBV7-9,15,few,CASSSPDRGYNEQFF,TGTGCCAGCAGCTCACCGGACAGGGGATACAATGAGCAGTTCTTC
-,TRBJ2-3,TRBV28,13,-,CASSGAGADTQYF,TGTGCCAGCAGTGGGGCGGGCGCAGATACGCAGTATTTT
-,TRBJ2-3,TRBV9,11,once,CASSVADTQYF,TGTGCCAGCAGCGTAGCGGATACGCAGTATTTT
TRBD2,TRBJ2-2,TRBV28,14,-,CASIAGGDTGELFF,TGTGCCAGCATAGCGGGAGGGGACACCGGGGAGCTGTTTTTT
TRBD1,TRBJ2-4,TRBV14,16,few,CASSQGSRRQGYIQYF,TGTGCCAGCAGCCAAGGGTCTCGGAGACAGGGGTACATTCAGTACTTC
-,TRBJ2-3,TRBV5-1,13,once,CASVAASTDTQYF,TGCGCCAGTGTGGCAGCCAGCACAGATACGCAGTATTTT
-,TRBJ1-4,TRBV5-4,14,-,CASSLVGAGEKLFF,TGTGCCAGCAGCTTGGTGGGGGCAGGAGAAAAACTGTTTTTT
-,TRBJ2-7,TRBV27,14,-,CASSLQGWDYEQYF,TGTGCCAGCAGTTTACAGGGTTGGGACTACGAGCAGTACTTC
-,TRBJ2-3,TRBV5-6,14,-,CASSLVTRTDTQYF,TGTGCCAGCAGCTTGGTTACTCGGACAGATACGCAGTATTTT